Listed here is a single TCR beta chain. Antigen specificity is unknown. The data derive from a study of OX40 agonist ivuxolimab in advanced cancers. Study background: The dose-escalation cohort was about 80% male, with a mean age of approximately 62 years, ranging about 23 to 90.

This table comes from immunoSEQ multiplex PCR, and its TCRdb copy is limited to in-frame clones, with some not included. The sample carries roughly 120,000 clones, 80% to 90% recorded once. V was clipped by 4 bases and J by 0 bases, with 0 bases between them. The length of the CDR3 is 12 residues. CDR1 and CDR2 (germline): SGHVS, FNYEAQ. Findings of the study overall: Determination of antigen specificity was not performed for the expanded peripheral T cells.

The specimen was CD4+ or CD8+ T cells sorted from blood, collected in a trial of the OX40 agonist ivuxolimab. The receptor was derived from an adult with an advanced solid tumor such as melanoma, head and neck, liver or kidney cancer. This chain links TRBV7-6 with TRBJ2-2; no definite D call. CDR3 region: CASSSNTGELFF. The CDR3 coding sequence is TGTGCCAGCAGCTCGAACACCGGGGAGCTGTTTTTT.